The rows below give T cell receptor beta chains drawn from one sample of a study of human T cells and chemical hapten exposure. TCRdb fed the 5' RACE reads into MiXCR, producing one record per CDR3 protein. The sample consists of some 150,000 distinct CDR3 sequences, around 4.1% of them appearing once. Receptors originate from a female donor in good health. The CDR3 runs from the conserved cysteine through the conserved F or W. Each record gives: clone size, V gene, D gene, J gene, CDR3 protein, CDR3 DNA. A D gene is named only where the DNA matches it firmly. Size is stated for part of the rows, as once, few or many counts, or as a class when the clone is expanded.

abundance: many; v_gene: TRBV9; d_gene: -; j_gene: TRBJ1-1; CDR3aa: CASSVAPGAVGTEAFF; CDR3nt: TGTGCCAGCAGCGTAGCCCCGGGGGCGGTGGGCACTGAAGCTTTCTTT
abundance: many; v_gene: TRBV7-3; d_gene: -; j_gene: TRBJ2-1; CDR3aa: CASSLLGAGFEQFF; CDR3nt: TGTGCCAGCAGCTTGTTGGGGGCGGGATTTGAGCAGTTCTTC
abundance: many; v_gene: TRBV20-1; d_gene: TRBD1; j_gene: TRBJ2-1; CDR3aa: CSARDLETGGKNEQFF; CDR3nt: TGCAGTGCTAGAGATCTCGAGACAGGGGGCAAGAATGAGCAGTTCTTC
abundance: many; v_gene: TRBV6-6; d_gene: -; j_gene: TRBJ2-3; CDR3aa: CASSSAGAVGADTQYF; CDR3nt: TGTGCCAGCAGTTCCGCCGGGGCGGTGGGTGCAGATACGCAGTATTTT
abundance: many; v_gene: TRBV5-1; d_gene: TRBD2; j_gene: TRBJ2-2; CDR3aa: CASSGLAGNTGELFF; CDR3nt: TGCGCCAGCAGCGGACTAGCTGGGAACACCGGGGAGCTGTTTTTT
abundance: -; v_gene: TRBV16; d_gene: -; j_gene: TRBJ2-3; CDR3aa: CASSQGSSTDTQYF; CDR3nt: TGTGCCAGCAGCCAAGGCAGTAGCACAGATACGCAGTATTTT
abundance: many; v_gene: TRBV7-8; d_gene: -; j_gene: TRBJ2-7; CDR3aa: CASSLISAYEQYF; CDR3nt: TGTGCCAGCAGCTTAATCAGTGCCTACGAGCAGTACTTC
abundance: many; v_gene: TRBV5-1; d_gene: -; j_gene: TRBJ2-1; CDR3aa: CASSIGTLNNEQFF; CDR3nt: TGCGCCAGCAGCATCGGGACTCTTAACAATGAGCAGTTCTTC
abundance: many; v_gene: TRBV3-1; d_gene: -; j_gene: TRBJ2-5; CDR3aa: CASSQDIPRGPQETQYF; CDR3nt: TGTGCCAGCAGCCAAGACATCCCCCGGGGGCCCCAAGAGACCCAGTACTTC
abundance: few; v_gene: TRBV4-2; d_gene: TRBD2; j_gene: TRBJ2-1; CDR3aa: CASSQAAGGRRNEQFF; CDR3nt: TGTGCCAGCAGCCAGGCGGCGGGGGGTCGCCGCAATGAGCAGTTCTTC
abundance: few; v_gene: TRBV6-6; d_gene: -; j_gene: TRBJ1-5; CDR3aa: CASSSPVGDQPQHF; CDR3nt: TGTGCCAGCAGCTCCCCAGTAGGAGATCAGCCCCAGCATTTT
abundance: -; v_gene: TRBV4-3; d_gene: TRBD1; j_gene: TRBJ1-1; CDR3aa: CASSVGTGLFSTEAFF; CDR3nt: TGCGCCAGCAGTGTTGGGACAGGACTCTTTTCCACTGAAGCTTTCTTT
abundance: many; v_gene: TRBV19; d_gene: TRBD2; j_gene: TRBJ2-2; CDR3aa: CASRGGGPGTGELFF; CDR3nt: TGTGCCAGCCGGGGGGGGGGGCCCGGCACCGGGGAGCTGTTTTTT
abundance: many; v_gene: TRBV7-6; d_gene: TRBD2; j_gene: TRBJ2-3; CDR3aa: CASSLEREGTDTQYF; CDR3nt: TGTGCCAGCAGCTTAGAGCGGGAGGGCACAGATACGCAGTATTTT
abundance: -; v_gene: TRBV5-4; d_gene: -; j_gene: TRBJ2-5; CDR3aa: CASSLGTRGGAGRRETQYF; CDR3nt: TGTGCCAGCAGCTTGGGTACTCGGGGTGGGGCAGGCCGTAGGGAGACCCAGTACTTC
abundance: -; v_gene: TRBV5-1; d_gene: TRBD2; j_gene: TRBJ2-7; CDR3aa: CASSLASGDYDEQYF; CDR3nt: TGCGCCAGCAGCTTGGCTAGCGGAGACTATGACGAGCAGTACTTC
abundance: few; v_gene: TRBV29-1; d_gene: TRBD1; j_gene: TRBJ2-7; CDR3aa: CSVGGTGGSSYEQYF; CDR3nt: TGCAGCGTTGGTGGGACAGGGGGAAGCTCCTACGAGCAGTACTTC
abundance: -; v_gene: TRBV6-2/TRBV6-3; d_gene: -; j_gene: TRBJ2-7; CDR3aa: CASSSNYEQYF; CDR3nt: TGTGCCAGCAGTAGCAACTACGAGCAGTACTTC
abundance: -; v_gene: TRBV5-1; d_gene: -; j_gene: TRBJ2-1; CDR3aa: CASSLVPGDPRSKNEQFF; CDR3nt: TGCGCCAGCAGCTTGGTGCCAGGGGACCCCCGTAGTAAGAATGAGCAGTTCTTC
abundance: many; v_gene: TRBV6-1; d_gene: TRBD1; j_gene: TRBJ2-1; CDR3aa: CASTIGGQGYNEQFF; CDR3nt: TGTGCCAGCACAATAGGGGGACAGGGCTACAATGAGCAGTTCTTC
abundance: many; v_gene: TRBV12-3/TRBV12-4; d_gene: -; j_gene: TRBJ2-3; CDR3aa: CASTPTRSPDTQYF; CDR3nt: TGTGCCAGCACCCCGACCCGCAGCCCAGATACGCAGTATTTT
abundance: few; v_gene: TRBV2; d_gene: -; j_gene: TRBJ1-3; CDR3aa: CASSQNEGNTIYF; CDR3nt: TGTGCCAGCAGCCAAAACGAAGGAAACACCATATATTTT